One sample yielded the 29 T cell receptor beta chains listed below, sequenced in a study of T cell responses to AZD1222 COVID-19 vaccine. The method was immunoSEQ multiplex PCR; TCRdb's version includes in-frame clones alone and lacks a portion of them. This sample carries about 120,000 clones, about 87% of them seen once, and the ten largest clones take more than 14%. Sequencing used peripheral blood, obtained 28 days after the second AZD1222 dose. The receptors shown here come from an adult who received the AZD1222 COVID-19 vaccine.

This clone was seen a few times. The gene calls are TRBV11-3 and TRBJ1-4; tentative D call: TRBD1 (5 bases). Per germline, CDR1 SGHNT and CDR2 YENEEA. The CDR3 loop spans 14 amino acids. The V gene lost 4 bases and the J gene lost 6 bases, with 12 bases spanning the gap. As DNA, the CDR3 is TGTGCCAGCAGCTCGGGACCCGGGGATGAAAAACTGTTTTTT. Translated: CASSSGPGDEKLFF.

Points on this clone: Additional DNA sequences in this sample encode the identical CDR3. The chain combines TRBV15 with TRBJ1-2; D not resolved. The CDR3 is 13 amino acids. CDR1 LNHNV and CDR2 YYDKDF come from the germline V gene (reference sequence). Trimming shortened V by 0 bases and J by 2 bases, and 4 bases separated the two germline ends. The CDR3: CATSRDTNYGYTF. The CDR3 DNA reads TGTGCCACCAGCAGAGATACCAACTATGGCTACACCTTC.

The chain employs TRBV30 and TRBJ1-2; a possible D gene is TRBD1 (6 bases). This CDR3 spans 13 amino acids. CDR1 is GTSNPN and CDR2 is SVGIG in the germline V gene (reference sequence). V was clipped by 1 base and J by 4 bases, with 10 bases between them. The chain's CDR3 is CAWSAGVSYGYTF. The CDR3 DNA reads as TGTGCCTGGAGTGCAGGGGTTTCCTATGGCTACACCTTC.

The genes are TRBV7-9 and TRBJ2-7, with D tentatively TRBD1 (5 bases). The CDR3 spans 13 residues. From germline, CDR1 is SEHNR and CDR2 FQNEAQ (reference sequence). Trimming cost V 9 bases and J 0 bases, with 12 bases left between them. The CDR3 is CASPQAVSYEQYF. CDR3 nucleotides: TGTGCCAGTCCACAGGCCGTCTCCTACGAGCAGTACTTC.

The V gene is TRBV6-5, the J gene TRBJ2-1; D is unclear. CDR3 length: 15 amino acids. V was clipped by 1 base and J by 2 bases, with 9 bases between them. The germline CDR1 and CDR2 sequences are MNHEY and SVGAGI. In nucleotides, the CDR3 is TGTGCCAGCAGTTACTTTCCGGATACCTACAATGAGCAGTTCTTC. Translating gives CASSYFPDTYNEQFF.

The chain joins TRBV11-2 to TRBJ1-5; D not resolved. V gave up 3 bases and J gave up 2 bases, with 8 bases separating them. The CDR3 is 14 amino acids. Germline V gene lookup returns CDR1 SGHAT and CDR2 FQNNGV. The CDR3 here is CASSFTDGNQPQHF. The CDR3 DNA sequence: TGTGCCAGCAGCTTCACCGACGGCAATCAGCCCCAGCATTTT.

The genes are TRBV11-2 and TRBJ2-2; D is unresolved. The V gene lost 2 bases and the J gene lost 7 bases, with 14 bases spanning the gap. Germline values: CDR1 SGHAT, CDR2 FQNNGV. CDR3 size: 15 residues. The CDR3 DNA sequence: TGTGCCAGCAGCTTATGGGCAGGTCCCGGCGGGGAGCTGTTTTTT. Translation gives CASSLWAGPGGELFF.

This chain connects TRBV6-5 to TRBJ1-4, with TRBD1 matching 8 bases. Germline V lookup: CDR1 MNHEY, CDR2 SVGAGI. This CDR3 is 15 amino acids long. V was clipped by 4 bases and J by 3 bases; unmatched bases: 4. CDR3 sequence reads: CASSFRGRSNEKLFF. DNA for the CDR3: TGTGCCAGCAGTTTCAGGGGGCGGTCTAATGAAAAACTGTTTTTT.

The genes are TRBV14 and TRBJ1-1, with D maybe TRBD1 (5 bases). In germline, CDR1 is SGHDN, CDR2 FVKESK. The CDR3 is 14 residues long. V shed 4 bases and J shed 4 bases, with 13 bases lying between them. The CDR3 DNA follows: TGTGCCAGCAGCCGCATCTGGGGCGGCACTGAAGCTTTCTTT. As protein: CASSRIWGGTEAFF.

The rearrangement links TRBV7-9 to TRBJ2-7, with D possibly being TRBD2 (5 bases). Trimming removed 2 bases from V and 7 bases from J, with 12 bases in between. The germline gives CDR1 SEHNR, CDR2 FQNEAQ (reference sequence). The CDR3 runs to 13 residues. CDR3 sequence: CASSLMGSGEQYF. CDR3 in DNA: TGTGCCAGCAGCTTAATGGGGAGTGGGGAGCAGTACTTC. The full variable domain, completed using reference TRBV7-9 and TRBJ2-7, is DTGVSQNPRHKITKRGQNVTFRCDPISEHNRLYWYRQTLGQGPEFLTYFQNEAQLEKSRLLSDRFSAERPKGSFSTLEIQRTEQGDSAMYLCASSLMGSGEQYFGPGTRLTVT.

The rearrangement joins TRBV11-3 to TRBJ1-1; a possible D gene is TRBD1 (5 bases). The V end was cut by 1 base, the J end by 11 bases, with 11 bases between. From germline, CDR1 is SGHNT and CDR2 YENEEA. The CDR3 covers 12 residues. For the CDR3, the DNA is TGTGCCAGCAGCTTAGTAGGAGAGGGGGCTTTCTTT. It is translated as CASSLVGEGAFF. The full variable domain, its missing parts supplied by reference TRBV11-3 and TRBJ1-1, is EAGVVQSPRYKIIEKKQPVAFWCNPISGHNTLYWYLQNLGQGPELLIRYENEEAVDDSQLPKDRFSAERLKGVDSTLKIQPAELGDSAVYLCASSLVGEGAFFGQGTRLTVV.

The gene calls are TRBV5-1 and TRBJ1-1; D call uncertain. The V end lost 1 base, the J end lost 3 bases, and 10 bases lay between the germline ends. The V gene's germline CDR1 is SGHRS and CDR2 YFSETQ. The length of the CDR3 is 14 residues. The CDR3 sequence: CASSLLGQHTEAFF. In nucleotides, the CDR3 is TGCGCCAGCAGCTTGCTCGGGCAGCACACTGAAGCTTTCTTT.

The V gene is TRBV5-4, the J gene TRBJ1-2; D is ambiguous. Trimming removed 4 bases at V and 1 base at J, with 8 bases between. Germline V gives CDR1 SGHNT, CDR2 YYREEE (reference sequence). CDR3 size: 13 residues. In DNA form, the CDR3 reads TGTGCCAGCAGCCCCTCAGTTAACTATGGCTACACCTTC. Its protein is CASSPSVNYGYTF.

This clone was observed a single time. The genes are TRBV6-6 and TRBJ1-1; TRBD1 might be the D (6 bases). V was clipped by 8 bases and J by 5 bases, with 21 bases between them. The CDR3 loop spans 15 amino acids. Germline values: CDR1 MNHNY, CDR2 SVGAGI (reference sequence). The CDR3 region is CASGTSSKGGTEAFF. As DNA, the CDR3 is TGTGCCAGCGGGACGTCAAGTAAGGGGGGGACTGAAGCTTTCTTT.

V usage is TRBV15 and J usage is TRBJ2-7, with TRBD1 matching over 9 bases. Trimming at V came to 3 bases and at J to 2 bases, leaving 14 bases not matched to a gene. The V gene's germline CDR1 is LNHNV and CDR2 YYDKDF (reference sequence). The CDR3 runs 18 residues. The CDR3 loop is CATSRPYNRDRVAYEQYF. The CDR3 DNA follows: TGTGCCACCAGCAGGCCGTACAACCGGGACAGGGTTGCCTACGAGCAGTACTTC.

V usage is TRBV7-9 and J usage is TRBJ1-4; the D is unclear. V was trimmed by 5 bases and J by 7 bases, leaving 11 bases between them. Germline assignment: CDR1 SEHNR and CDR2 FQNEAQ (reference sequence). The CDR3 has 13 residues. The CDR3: CASSPREGEKLFF. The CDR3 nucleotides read TGTGCCAGCAGCCCTCGTGAGGGTGAAAAACTGTTTTTT.

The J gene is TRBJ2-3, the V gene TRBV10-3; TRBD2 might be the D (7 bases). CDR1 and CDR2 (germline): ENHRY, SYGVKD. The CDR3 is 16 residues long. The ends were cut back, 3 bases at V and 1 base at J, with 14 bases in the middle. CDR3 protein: CAISDPGAGGTDTQYF. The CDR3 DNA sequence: TGTGCCATCAGTGATCCGGGGGCGGGGGGCACAGATACGCAGTATTTT.

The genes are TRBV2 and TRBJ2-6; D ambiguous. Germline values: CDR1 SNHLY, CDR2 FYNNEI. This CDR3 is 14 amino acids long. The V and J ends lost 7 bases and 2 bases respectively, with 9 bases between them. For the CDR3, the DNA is TGTGCCAGCATTTGGGATCCTGGGGCCAACGTCCTGACTTTC. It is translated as CASIWDPGANVLTF.

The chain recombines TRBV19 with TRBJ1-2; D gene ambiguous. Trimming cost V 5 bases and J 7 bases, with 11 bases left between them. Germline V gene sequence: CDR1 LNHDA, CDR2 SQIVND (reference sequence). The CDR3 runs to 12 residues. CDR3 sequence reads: CASSSGFVGYTF. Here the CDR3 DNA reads TGTGCCAGTAGTTCCGGGTTCGTTGGCTACACCTTC.

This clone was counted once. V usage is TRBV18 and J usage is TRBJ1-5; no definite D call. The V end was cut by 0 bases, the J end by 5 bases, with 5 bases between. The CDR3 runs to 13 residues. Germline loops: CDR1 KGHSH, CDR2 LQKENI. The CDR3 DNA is TGTGCCAGCTCACCACCGGGGTATCAGCCCCAGCATTTT. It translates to CASSPPGYQPQHF.

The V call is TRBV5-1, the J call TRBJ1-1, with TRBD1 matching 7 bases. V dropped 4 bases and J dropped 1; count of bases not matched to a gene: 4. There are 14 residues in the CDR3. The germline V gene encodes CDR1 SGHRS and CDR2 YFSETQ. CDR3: CASSPDRENTEAFF. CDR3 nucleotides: TGCGCCAGCAGCCCTGACAGGGAGAACACTGAAGCTTTCTTT.

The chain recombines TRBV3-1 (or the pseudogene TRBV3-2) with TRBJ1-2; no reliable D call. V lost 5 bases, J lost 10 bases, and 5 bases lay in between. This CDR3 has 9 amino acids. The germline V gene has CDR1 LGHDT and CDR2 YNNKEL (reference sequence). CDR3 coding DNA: TGTGCCAGCAGCGCCCCCTACACCTTC. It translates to CASSAPYTF.

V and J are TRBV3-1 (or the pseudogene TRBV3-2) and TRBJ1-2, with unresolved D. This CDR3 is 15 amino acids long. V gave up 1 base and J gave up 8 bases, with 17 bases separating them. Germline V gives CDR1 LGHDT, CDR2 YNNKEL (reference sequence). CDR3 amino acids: CASSQGGTALSGYTF. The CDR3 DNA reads TGTGCCAGCAGCCAAGGCGGAACGGCCCTATCCGGCTACACCTTC.

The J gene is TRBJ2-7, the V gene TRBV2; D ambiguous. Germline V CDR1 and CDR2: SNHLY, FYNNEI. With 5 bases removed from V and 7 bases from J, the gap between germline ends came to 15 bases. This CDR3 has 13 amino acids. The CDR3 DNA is TGTGCCAGCAGTCTAGACCCGGTGGGTGAGCAGTACTTC. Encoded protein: CASSLDPVGEQYF.

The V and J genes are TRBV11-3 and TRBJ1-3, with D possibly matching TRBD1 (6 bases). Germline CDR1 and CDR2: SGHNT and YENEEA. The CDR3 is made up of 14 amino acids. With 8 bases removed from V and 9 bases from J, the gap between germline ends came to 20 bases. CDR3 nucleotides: TGTGCCAGCTCGCAAGGGGGAATAGGGCGCACCATATATTTT. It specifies CASSQGGIGRTIYF.

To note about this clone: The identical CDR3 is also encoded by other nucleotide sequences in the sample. CDR3 protein: CASSGTANTEAFF. In DNA, the CDR3 is TGTGCCAGCAGTGGGACAGCGAACACTGAAGCTTTCTTT. This chain links TRBV12-3 or TRBV12-4 with TRBJ1-1; 7 nucleotides agree with TRBD1. V was pared by 5 bases and J by 1 base, with 1 base of the junction left unmatched. The CDR3 spans 13 residues.

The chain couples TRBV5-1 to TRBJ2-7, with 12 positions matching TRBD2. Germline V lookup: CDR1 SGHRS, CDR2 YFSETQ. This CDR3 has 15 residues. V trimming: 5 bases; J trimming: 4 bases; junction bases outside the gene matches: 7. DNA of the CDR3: TGCGCCAGCAGTCCTAGCGGGAGGGCCGGGTACGAGCAGTACTTC. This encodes CASSPSGRAGYEQYF.

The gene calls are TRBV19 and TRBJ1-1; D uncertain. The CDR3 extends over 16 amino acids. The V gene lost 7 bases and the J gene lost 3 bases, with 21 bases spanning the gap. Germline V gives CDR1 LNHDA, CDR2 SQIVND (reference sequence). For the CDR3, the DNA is TGTGCCAGTACCCCCGGCGTCGGGAATGCGGACACTGAAGCTTTCTTT. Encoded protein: CASTPGVGNADTEAFF. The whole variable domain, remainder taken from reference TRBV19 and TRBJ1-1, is DGGITQSPKYLFRKEGQNVTLSCEQNLNHDAMYWYRQDPGQGLRLIYYSQIVNDFQKGDIAEGYSVSREKKESFPLTVTSAQKNPTAFYLCASTPGVGNADTEAFFGQGTRLTVV.

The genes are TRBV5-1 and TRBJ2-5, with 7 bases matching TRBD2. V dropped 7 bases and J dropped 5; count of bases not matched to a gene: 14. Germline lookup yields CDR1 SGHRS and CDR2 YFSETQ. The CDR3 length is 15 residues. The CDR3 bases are TGCGCCAGCCGGACTAGGGGTGGCCGTTTGGAGACCCAGTACTTC. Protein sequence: CASRTRGGRLETQYF.